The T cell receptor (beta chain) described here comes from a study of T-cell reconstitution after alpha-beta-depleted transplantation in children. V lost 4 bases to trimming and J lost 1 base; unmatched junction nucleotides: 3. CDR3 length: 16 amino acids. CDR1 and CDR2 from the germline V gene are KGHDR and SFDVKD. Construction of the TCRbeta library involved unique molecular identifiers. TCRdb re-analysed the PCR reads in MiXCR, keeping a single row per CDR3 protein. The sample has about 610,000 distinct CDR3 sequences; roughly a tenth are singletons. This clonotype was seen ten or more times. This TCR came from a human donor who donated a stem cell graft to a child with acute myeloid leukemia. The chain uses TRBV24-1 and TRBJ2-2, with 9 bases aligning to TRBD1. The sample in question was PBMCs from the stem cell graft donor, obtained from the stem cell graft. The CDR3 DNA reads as TGTGCCACCAGTGACACGGGACAGGGGAACACCGGGGAGCTGTTTTTT. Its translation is CATSDTGQGNTGELFF.